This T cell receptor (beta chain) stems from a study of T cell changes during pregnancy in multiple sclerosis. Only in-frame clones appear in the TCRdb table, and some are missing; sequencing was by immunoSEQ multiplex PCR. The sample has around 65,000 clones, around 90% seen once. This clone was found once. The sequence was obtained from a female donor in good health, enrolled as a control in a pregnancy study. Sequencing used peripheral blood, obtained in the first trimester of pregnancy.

In DNA form, the CDR3 reads TGCGCCAGCAGCTCGAGGACAGGCGGTTATGGCTACACCTTC. Translated, it gives CASSSRTGGYGYTF. The chain recombines TRBV5-1 with TRBJ1-2; 7 nucleotides agree with TRBD1. CDR3 size: 14 residues. Trimming cost V 3 bases and J 5 bases; bases outside gene matches: 7. Germline V gene sequence: CDR1 SGHRS, CDR2 YFSETQ.